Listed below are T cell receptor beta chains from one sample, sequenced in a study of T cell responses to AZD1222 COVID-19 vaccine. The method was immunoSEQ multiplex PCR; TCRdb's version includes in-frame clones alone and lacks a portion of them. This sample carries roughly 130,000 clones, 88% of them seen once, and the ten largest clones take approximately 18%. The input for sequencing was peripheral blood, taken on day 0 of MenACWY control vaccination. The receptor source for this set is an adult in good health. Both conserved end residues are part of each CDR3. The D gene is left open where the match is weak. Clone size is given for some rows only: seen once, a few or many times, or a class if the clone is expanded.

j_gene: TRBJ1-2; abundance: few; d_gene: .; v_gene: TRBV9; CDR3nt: TGTGCCAGCAGCGTAGACTCCTCGGGGGCGTCTGGCTACACCTTC; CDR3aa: CASSVDSSGASGYTF
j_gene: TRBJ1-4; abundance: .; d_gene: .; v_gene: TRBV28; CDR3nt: TGTGCCGGCGCCGAGACCTCTAATGAAAAACTGTTTTTT; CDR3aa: CAGAETSNEKLFF
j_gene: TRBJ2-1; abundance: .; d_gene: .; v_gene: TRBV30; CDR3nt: TGTGCCTGGACGTCGGGGGCGATATACAATGAGCAGTTCTTC; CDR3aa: CAWTSGAIYNEQFF
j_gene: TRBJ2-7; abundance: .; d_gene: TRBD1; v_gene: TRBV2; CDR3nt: TGTGCCAGCAGCCCACAGGGGGCCCTCTACGAGCAGTACTTC; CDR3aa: CASSPQGALYEQYF
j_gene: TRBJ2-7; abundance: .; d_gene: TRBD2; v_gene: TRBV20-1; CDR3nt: TGCAGTGCTAGTGCCAGCGGGAGTATCGAGCAGTACTTC; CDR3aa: CSASASGSIEQYF
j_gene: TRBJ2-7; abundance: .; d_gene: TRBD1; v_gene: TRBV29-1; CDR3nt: TGCAGCGTTGCTGGGACAGGGGAATCCTACGAGCAGTACTTC; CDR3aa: CSVAGTGESYEQYF
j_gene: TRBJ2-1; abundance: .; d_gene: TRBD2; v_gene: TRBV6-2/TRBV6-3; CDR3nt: TGTGCCAGCAGTCGCCCCAGGACTAGTGGGGGGGAGCAGTTCTTC; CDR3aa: CASSRPRTSGGEQFF
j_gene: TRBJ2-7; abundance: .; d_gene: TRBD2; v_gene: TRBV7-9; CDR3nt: TGTGCCAGCAGTTTCCAGACTAGCGGGATCTACGAGCAGTACTTC; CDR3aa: CASSFQTSGIYEQYF
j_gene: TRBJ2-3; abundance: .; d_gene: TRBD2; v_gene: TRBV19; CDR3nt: TGTGCCACTTCGAGCGGGAGTCCAGATACGCAGTATTTT; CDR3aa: CATSSGSPDTQYF
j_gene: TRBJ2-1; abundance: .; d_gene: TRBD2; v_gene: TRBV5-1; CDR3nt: TGCGCCAGCAGCTTGGTTGGTAGCGGGAGCCCCCTATATGAGCAGTTCTTC; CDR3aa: CASSLVGSGSPLYEQFF
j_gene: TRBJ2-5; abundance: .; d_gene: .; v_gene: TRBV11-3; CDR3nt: TGTGCCAGCAGCTTAGACCCAGAGACCCAGTACTTC; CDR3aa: CASSLDPETQYF
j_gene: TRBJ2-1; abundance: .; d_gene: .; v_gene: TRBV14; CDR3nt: TGTGCCAGCAGCCCCTTGGGGCCGTCCTTCAATGAGCAGTTCTTC; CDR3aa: CASSPLGPSFNEQFF
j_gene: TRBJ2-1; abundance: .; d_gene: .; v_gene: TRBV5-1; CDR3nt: TGCGCCAGTGAAGTGGGGGGCTACAACGATGAGCAGTTCTTC; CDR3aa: CASEVGGYNDEQFF
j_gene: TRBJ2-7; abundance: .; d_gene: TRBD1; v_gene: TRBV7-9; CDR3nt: TGTGCCAGCAGCCCCAGGACAGGGAAAGGCTACGAGCAGTACTTC; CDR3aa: CASSPRTGKGYEQYF
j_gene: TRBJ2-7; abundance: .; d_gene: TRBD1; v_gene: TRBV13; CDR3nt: TGTGCCAGCAGCTCCAGACAGGGGTCAAGCTCCTACGAGCAGTACTTC; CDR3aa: CASSSRQGSSSYEQYF
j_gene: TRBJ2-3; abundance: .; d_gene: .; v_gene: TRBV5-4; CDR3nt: TGTGCCAGCAGCTTGACGGGGCGGACCACAGATACGCAGTATTTT; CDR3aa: CASSLTGRTTDTQYF
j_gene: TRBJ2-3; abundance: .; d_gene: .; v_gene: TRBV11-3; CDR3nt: TGTGCCAGCTCTAAGGGGCCAGATACGCAGTATTTT; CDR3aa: CASSKGPDTQYF
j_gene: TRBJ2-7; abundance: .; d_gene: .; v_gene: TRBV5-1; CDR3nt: TGCGCCAGCAGCTCAATTCCCTACGAGCAGTACTTC; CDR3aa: CASSSIPYEQYF
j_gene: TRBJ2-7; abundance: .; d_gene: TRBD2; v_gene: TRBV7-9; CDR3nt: TGTGCCAGCAATGATTGGGAGGGTTCCGAGCAGTACTTC; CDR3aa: CASNDWEGSEQYF
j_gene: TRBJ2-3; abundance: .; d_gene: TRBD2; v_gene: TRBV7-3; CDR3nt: TGTGCCAGCAGCGTACGACTAGCGGGAGTTACAGATACGCAGTATTTT; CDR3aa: CASSVRLAGVTDTQYF
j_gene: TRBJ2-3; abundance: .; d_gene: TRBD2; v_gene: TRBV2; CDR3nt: TGTGCCAGCAACGAAATTAGCGGGAGGGCCGGTACGCAGTATTTT; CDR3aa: CASNEISGRAGTQYF
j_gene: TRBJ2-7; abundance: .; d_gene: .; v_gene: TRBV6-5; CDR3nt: TGTGCCAGCAGTTACTCGATGTCGGGCGAGCAGTACTTC; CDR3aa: CASSYSMSGEQYF
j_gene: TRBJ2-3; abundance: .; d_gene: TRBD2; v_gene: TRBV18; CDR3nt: TGTGCCAGCTCACCGATCCGGGGACTAGATGATACGCAGTATTTT; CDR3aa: CASSPIRGLDDTQYF
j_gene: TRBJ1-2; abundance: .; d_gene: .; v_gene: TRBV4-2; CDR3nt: TGTGCCAGCAGCCACATCCGGGACGGAGCCTATGGCTACACCTTC; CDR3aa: CASSHIRDGAYGYTF
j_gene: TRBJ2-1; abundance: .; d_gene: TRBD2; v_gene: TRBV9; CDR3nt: TGTGCCAGCAGCGTAGGGGCTAGCGGGAACCACAATGAGCAGTTCTTC; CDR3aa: CASSVGASGNHNEQFF
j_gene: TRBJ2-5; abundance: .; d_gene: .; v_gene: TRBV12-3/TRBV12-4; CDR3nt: TGTGCCAGCAGTTCACCGGAGACCCAGTACTTC; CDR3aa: CASSSPETQYF
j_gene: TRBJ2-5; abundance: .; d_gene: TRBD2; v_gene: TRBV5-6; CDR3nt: TGTGCCAGCACGCGGGGGAGGGGAGAGACCCAGTACTTC; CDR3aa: CASTRGRGETQYF
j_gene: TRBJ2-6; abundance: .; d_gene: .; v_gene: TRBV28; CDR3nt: TGTGCCAGCAGTGGGACCGTGTCCTCTGGGGCCAACGTCCTGACTTTC; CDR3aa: CASSGTVSSGANVLTF
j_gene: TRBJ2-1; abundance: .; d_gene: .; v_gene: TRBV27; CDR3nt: TGTGCCAGCAGTTTAAGGGCGGCCACTCTCTACAATGAGCAGTTCTTC; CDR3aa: CASSLRAATLYNEQFF
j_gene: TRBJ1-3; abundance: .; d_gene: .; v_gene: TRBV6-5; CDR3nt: TGTGCCAGCAGTCCCCAGAGGTCTGGAAACACCATATATTTT; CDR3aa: CASSPQRSGNTIYF
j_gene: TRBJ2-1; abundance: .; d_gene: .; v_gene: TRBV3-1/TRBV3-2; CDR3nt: TGTGCCAGCAGCCAAGATATAATAGCCTACAATGAGCAGTTCTTC; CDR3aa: CASSQDIIAYNEQFF
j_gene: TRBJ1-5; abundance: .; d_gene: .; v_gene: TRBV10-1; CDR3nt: TGCGCCAGAAGGTGGGGCAATCAGCCCCAGCATTTT; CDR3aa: CARRWGNQPQHF
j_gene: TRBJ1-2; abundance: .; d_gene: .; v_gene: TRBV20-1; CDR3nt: TGCAGTGCTAGTCCCGGGACCGCGGAATCTAACTATGGCTACACCTTC; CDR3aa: CSASPGTAESNYGYTF
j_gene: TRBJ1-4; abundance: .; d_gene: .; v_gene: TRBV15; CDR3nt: TGTGCCACCAGCAGAGATCTTAGGGGTGGAGAAAAACTGTTTTTT; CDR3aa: CATSRDLRGGEKLFF
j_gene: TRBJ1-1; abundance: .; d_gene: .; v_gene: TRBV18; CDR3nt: TGTGCCAGCTCACCACTGCCGGGTGGGGGGGCGTTGACTGAAGCTTTCTTT; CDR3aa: CASSPLPGGGALTEAFF
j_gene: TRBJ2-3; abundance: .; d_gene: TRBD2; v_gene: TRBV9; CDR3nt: TGTGCCAGCAGCGAGCGACTAGCGGGAAGTGCAGATACGCAGTATTTT; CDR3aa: CASSERLAGSADTQYF
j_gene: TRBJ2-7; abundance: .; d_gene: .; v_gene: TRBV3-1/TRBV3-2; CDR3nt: TGTGCCAGCAGCCTGGACTCGCGCTACGAGCAGTACTTC; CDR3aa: CASSLDSRYEQYF
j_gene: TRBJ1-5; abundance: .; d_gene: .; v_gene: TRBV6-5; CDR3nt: TGTGCCAGCAGTACTTCCCCGGCTGGCAATCAGCCCCAGCATTTT; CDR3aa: CASSTSPAGNQPQHF
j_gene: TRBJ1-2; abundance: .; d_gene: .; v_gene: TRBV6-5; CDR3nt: TGTGCCAGCAGAACCGATGGGTCTAACTATGGCTACACCTTC; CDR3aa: CASRTDGSNYGYTF
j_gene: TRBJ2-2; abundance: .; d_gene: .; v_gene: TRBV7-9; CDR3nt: TGTGCCAGCAGCCCGCCCGGGACGAGGAACACCGGGGAGCTGTTTTTT; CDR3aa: CASSPPGTRNTGELFF
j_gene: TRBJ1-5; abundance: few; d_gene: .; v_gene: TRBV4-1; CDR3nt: TGCGCCAGCAGCCAAGATTGGAGGGGGGGGAAGCCCCAGCATTTT; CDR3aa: CASSQDWRGGKPQHF
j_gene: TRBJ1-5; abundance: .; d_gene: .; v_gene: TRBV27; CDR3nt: TGTGCCAGCAGTTCCTGGAATCAGCCCCAGCATTTT; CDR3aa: CASSSWNQPQHF
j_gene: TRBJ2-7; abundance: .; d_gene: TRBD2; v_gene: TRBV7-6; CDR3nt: TGTGCCAGCAGCTTACTGACTAGCGGAGCCTACGAGCAGTACTTC; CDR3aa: CASSLLTSGAYEQYF
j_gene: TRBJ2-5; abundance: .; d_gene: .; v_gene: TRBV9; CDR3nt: TGTGCCAGCAGCGTAGAGGCAGGCAAGGAGACCCAGTACTTC; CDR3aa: CASSVEAGKETQYF
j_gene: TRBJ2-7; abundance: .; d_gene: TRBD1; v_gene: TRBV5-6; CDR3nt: TGTGCCAGCAGCTCTTGGACAGGGGTCAACGAGCAGTACTTC; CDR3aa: CASSSWTGVNEQYF
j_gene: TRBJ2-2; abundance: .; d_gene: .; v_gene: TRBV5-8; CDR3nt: TGTGCCAGCAGGACCGGGCGGTTAAGCACCGGGGAGCTGTTTTTT; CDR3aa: CASRTGRLSTGELFF
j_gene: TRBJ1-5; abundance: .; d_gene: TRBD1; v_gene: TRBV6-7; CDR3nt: TGTGCCAGCAGTAAACAGGGGGCCGGCAATCAGCCCCAGCATTTT; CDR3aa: CASSKQGAGNQPQHF
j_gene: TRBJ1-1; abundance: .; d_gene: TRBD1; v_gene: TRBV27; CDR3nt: TGTGCCAGCAGTTTGGGGCAGGGGGCTACTGAAGCTTTCTTT; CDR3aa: CASSLGQGATEAFF
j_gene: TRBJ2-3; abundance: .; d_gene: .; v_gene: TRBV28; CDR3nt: TGTGCCAGCAGTCTGGTCGCCCCAGATACGCAGTATTTT; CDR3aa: CASSLVAPDTQYF
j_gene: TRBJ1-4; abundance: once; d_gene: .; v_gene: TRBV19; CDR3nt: TGTGCCAGTAGTATCCCTCATAATGAAAAACTGTTTTTT; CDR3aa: CASSIPHNEKLFF
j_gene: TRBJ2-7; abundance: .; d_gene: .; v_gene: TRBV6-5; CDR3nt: TGTGCCAGCAGGGGATTGGCTGGACACGAGCAGTACTTC; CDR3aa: CASRGLAGHEQYF
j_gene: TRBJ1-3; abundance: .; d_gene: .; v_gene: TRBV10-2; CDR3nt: TGCGCCAGCAGTGAGCACGCAGGCTCTGGAAACACCATATATTTT; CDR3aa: CASSEHAGSGNTIYF
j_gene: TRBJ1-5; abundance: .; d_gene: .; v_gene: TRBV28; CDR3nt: TGTGCCAGCAGCTCACCTGGGGGCCAGCCCCAGCATTTT; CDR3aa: CASSSPGGQPQHF
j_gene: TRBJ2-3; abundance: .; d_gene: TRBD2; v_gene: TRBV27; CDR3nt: TGTGCCAGCAGTTTATCAAAACTAGCGGGAAACACAGATACGCAGTATTTT; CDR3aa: CASSLSKLAGNTDTQYF
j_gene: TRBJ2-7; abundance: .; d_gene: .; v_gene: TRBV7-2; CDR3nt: TGTGCCAGCAGCTTAATGCGGAGGGTCGAGCAGTACTTC; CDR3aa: CASSLMRRVEQYF
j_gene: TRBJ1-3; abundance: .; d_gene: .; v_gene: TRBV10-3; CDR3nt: TGTGCCATCAGTGAGGGGGTATCTGGAAACACCATATATTTT; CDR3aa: CAISEGVSGNTIYF
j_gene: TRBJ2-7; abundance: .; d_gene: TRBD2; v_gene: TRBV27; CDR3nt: TGTGCCAGCAGGAAAGCCGGGACTAGCTACTACGAGCAGTACTTC; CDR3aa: CASRKAGTSYYEQYF
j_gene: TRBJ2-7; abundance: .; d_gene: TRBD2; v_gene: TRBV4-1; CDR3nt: TGCGCCAGCAGCCTACTAGCGGTCCCCTACGAGCAGTACTTC; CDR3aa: CASSLLAVPYEQYF
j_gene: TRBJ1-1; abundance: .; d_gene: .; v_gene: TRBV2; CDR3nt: TGTGCCAGCAGTGAAGCCCCTGGGGAGAACACTGAAGCTTTCTTT; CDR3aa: CASSEAPGENTEAFF
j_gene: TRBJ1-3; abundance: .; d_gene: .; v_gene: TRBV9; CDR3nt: TGTGCCAGCAGCCCCAGAGGCTCGGGGGGCTCTGGAAACACCATATATTTT; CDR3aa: CASSPRGSGGSGNTIYF